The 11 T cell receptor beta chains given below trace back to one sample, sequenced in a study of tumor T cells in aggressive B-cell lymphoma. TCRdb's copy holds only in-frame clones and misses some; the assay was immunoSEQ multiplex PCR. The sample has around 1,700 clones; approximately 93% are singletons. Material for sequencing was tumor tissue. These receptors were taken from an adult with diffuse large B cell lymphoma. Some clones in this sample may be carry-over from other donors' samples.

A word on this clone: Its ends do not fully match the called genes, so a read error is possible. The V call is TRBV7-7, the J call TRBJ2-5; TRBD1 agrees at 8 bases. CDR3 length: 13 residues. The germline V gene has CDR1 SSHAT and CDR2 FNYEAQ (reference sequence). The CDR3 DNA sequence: TGTGCTAGCAGCCGGGACAGGCTAGAGACCCAGTACTTC. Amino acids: CASSRDRLETQYF. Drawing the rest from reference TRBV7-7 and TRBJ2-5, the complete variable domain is GAGVSQSPRYKVTKRGQDVTLRCDPISSHATLYWYQQALGQGPEFLTYFNYEAQPDKSGLPSDRFSAERPEGSISTLTIQRTEQRDSAMYRCASSRDRLETQYFGPGTRLLVL.

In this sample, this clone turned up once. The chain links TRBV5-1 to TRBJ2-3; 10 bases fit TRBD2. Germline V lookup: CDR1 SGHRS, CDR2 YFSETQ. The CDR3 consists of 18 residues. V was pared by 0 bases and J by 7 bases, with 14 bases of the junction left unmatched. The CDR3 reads CASSLAGSSGSQGHTQYF. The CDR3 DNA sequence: TGCGCCAGCAGCTTGGCGGGATCTAGCGGGAGCCAGGGGCATACGCAGTATTTT. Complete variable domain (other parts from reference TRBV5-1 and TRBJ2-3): KAGVTQTPRYLIKTRGQQVTLSCSPISGHRSVSWYQQTPGQGLQFLFEYFSETQRNKGNFPGRFSGRQFSNSRSEMNVSTLELGDSALYLCASSLAGSSGSQGHTQYFGPGTRLTVL.

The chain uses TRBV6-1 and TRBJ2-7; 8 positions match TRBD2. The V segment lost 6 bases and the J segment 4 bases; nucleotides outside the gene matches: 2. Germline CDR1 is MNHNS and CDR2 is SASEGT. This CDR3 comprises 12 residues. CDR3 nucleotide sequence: TGTGCCAGCAGCGGGACTAGGTACGAGCAGTACTTC. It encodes CASSGTRYEQYF.

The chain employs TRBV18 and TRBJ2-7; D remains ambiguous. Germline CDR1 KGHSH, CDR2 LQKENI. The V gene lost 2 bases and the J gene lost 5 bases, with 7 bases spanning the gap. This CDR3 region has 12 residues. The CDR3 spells CASSPVGNEQYF. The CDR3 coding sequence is TGTGCCAGCTCACCAGTGGGCAACGAGCAGTACTTC.

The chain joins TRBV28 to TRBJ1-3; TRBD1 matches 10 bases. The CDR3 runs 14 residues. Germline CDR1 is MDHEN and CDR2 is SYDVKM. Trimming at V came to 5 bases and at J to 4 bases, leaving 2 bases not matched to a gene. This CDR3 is CASSQTGGGNTIYF. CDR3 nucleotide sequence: TGTGCCAGCAGTCAGACAGGGGGCGGAAACACCATATATTTT.

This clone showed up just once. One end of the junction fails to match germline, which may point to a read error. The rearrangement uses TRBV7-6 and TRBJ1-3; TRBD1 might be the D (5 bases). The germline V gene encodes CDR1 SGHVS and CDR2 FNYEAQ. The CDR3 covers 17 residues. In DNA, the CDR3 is TGTGCCAGCAGCTTAGGTTCTGGGGCCCTCTCTGGAAACACCACATATTTT. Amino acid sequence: CASSLGSGALSGNTTYF.

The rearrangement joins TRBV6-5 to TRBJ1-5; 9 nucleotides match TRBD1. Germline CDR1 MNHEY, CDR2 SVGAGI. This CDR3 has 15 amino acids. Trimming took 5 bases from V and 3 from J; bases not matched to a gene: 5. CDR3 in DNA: TGTGCCAGCAGTGCACAGGGGGCCCCCAATCAGCCCCAGCATTTT. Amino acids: CASSAQGAPNQPQHF.

DNA of the CDR3: TGTGCCACCAGCACTCGGACTAGCGGGGCCACAGATACGCAGTATTTT. Translated, it gives CATSTRTSGATDTQYF. V gene TRBV15 combines with J gene TRBJ2-3; 12 bases line up with TRBD2. There are 16 residues in the CDR3. Germline values: CDR1 LNHNV, CDR2 YYDKDF (reference sequence). The V gene end was trimmed by 4 bases and the J gene end by 2 bases; junction bases not matched to a gene: 4.

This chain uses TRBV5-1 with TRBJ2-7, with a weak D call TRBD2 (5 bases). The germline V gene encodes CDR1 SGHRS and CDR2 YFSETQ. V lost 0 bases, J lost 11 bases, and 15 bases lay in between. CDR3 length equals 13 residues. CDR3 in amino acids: CASSLAEEAVEYF. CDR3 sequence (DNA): TGCGCCAGCAGCTTGGCCGAGGAGGCAGTGGAGTACTTC.

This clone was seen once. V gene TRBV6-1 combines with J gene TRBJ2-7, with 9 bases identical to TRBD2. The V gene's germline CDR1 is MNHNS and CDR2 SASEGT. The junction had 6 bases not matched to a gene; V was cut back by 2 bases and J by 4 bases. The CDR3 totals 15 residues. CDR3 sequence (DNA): TGTGCCAGCAGTGAACCAGTAGCGGGAGTGTACGAGCAGTACTTC. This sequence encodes CASSEPVAGVYEQYF.

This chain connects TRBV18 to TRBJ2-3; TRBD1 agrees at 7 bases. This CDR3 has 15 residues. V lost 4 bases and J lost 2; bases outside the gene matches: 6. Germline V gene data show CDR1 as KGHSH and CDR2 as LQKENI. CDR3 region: CASSLDRRNTDTQYF. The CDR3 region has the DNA TGTGCCAGCTCACTGGACAGGAGAAACACAGATACGCAGTATTTT.